These 27 T cell receptor beta chains originate from one sample sequenced in a study of regulatory T cells in long-lasting Graves disease. Arm-PCR of CDR3 regions and iRepertoire HTBI primers were the basis on which TCR beta libraries were built. Each CDR3 protein is one row after TCRdb ran MiXCR on the multiplex PCR reads. The sample gives 300,000 to 400,000 distinct CDR3 sequences, 16% of which show up once; roughly 30% is in the top ten. Time point described: newly diagnosed GD, antithyroid drugs for less than 3 months. The TCR library was made from RNA extracted from PBMCs. These same records also appear under a second study, on T cells in Graves' hyperthyroidism and ophthalmopathy.

The material was peripheral blood mononuclear cells (PBMCs), obtained at new diagnosis, from a patient treated with antithyroid drugs. These receptors were taken from a middle-aged man with Graves disease.

This clonotype was seen ten or more times. The V call is TRBV10-3, the J call TRBJ2-7; TRBD1 might be the D (5 bases). Germline loops: CDR1 ENHRY, CDR2 SYGVKD. V was trimmed by 8 bases and J by 7 bases, leaving 12 bases between them. The CDR3 extends over 11 amino acids. The CDR3 region has the DNA TGTGCCATCTCTCCAGGGTATGAGCAGTACTTC. Amino acid sequence: CAISPGYEQYF.

With regard to this clonotype: This sequence may be a read error, since a much larger clone differs from it by one base. The V gene is TRBV28, the J gene TRBJ1-5; D is unresolved. CDR3 length equals 16 residues. Germline CDR1 is MDHEN and CDR2 is SYDVKM. The germline V and J ends were trimmed by 2 bases and 0 bases, with 11 bases remaining between them. The CDR3 is CASSLIHFYSNQPQHF. In nucleotides, the CDR3 is TGTGCCAGCAGTTTAATACACTTCTATAGCAATCAGCCCCAGCATTTT.

This clonotype was seen a few times. It may be a read error: a sequence one base away is much more abundant. The chain is built from TRBV11-1 and TRBJ2-1; TRBD2 matches at 7 bases. The length of the CDR3 is 15 residues. Germline V gene sequence: CDR1 SGHAT, CDR2 FQDESV (reference sequence). DNA of the CDR3: TGTGCCAGCAGCCCGGGTGGGGCGGGGGTTAATGGGCAGTTCTTC. The encoded protein is CASSPGGAGVNGQFF.

The genes are TRBV7-2 and TRBJ2-1; 14 bases are a match to TRBD2. Trimming took 6 bases from V and 3 from J; bases not matched to a gene: 7. This CDR3 spans 17 amino acids. Germline values: CDR1 SGHTA, CDR2 FQGNSA. The CDR3 loop is CASREGGLAGGYNEQFF. CDR3 in DNA: TGTGCCAGCAGAGAGGGCGGACTAGCGGGGGGCTACAATGAGCAGTTCTTC.

This clonotype occurred many times. The V gene is TRBV12-3 or TRBV12-4, the J gene TRBJ1-4; unclear D gene. V lost 6 bases and J lost 10, with 12 bases in between. The CDR3 loop spans 12 amino acids. Here the CDR3 DNA reads TGTGCCAGCAGACCCGGCTGGGGAAAACTGTTTTTT. Residues: CASRPGWGKLFF.

This clonotype was recorded many times. V and J are TRBV7-3 and TRBJ2-5; a weak D match, TRBD2 (6 bases). CDR3 length equals 15 residues. Germline CDR1 SGHTA, CDR2 FQGTGA. Trimming pared 1 base from V and 2 bases from J, leaving 11 bases between. Here the CDR3 reads CASSLKPGGQETQYF. DNA of the CDR3: TGTGCCAGCAGCTTAAAGCCCGGAGGGCAAGAGACCCAGTACTTC.

This clonotype was seen many times. The rearrangement links TRBV11-3 to TRBJ2-3; perhaps TRBD1 as D (5 bases). Per germline, CDR1 SGHNT and CDR2 YENEEA. V dropped 4 bases and J dropped 3 bases, with 17 bases sitting between them. The CDR3 consists of 16 residues. The CDR3 DNA reads TGTGCCAGCAGCTCCTGGGAAGGGGTGGTGACAGATACGCAGTATTTT. This codes for CASSSWEGVVTDTQYF.

V usage is TRBV7-3 and J usage is TRBJ2-2; 10 bases agree with TRBD2. CDR1 is SGHTA and CDR2 is FQGTGA in the germline V gene. Unmatched junction bases numbered 5, after V lost 5 bases and J lost 5 bases. CDR3 length equals 15 residues. The CDR3 here is CASSPGLAATGELFF. In nucleotides, the CDR3 is TGTGCCAGCAGCCCCGGACTAGCGGCTACCGGGGAGCTGTTTTTT.

Concerning this clonotype itself: Being one base from a much bigger clone, this may be a read error. The V gene is TRBV2, the J gene TRBJ2-1; maybe TRBD2 (5 bases). Germline-derived CDR1 and CDR2 are SNHLY and FYNNEI. The CDR3 spans 15 residues. The CDR3 spells CASSETRVFYNGQFF. The CDR3 coding sequence is TGTGCCAGCAGTGAAACTAGAGTATTCTACAATGGGCAGTTCTTC.

The chain has TRBV20-1 and TRBJ2-7; D could derive from TRBD1 or TRBD2 (5 bases each). This CDR3 spans 14 amino acids. V lost 3 bases and J 3 bases, leaving 15 bases between the germline ends. Germline CDR1 and CDR2: DFQATT and SNEGSKA (reference sequence). The CDR3 sequence: CSASFGAAYYEQYF. The CDR3 region has the DNA TGCAGTGCTAGTTTCGGGGCCGCATACTACGAGCAGTACTTC.

Many counts were recorded for this clonotype. The chain combines TRBV7-2 with TRBJ2-5; TRBD2 matches at 14 bases. CDR1 SGHTA and CDR2 FQGNSA come from the germline V gene. The CDR3 loop spans 16 amino acids. The junction had 4 bases not matched to a gene; V was cut back by 5 bases and J by 2 bases. The CDR3 DNA reads TGTGCCAGCAGCCGACTAGCGGGGGGGCCACAAGAGACCCAGTACTTC. It specifies CASSRLAGGPQETQYF.

This clonotype was picked up a small number of times. The chain has TRBV19 and TRBJ2-2, with D possibly TRBD2 on 6 matching bases. V was trimmed by 6 bases and J by 4 bases, leaving 18 bases between them. In germline, CDR1 is LNHDA, CDR2 SQIVND (reference sequence). CDR3 length: 16 residues. This CDR3 reads CASSYRGSGLTGELFF. CDR3 nucleotides: TGTGCCAGTAGCTACCGGGGTAGCGGACTCACCGGGGAGCTGTTTTTT. The variable domain in full, with the rest retrieved from reference TRBV19 and TRBJ2-2, is DGGITQSPKYLFRKEGQNVTLSCEQNLNHDAMYWYRQDPGQGLRLIYYSQIVNDFQKGDIAEGYSVSREKKESFPLTVTSAQKNPTAFYLCASSYRGSGLTGELFFGEGSRLTVL.

V usage is TRBV18 and J usage is TRBJ2-7, with D possibly being TRBD1 or TRBD2 (5 bases each). Germline V gene data show CDR1 as KGHSH and CDR2 as LQKENI. V was cut by 3 bases and J by 7 bases, with 19 bases left in between. The length of the CDR3 is 15 residues. The CDR3 sequence: CASSPNRGSLREQYF. CDR3 sequence (DNA): TGTGCCAGCTCACCTAACCGGGGCTCCTTAAGAGAGCAGTACTTC.

This chain links TRBV5-1 with TRBJ1-5; perhaps TRBD1 as D (5 bases). This CDR3 comprises 14 residues. Germline CDR1 is SGHRS and CDR2 is YFSETQ. V was cut by 0 bases and J by 6 bases, with 10 bases left in between. The CDR3 coding sequence is TGCGCCAGCAGCTTGGGTTTCGGGACTCAGCCCCAGCATTTT. It yields the protein CASSLGFGTQPQHF. The entire variable domain, with the rest obtained from reference TRBV5-1 and TRBJ1-5, is as follows: KAGVTQTPRYLIKTRGQQVTLSCSPISGHRSVSWYQQTPGQGLQFLFEYFSETQRNKGNFPGRFSGRQFSNSRSEMNVSTLELGDSALYLCASSLGFGTQPQHFGDGTRLSIL.

There are many counts of this clonotype. This sequence joins TRBV20-1 and TRBJ1-1; tentative D call: TRBD1 (6 bases). The CDR3 length is 12 residues. Germline assignment: CDR1 DFQATT and CDR2 SNEGSKA (reference sequence). V was shortened by 3 bases and J by 6 bases, with 11 bases between the two germline ends. CDR3 in amino acids: CSASRQGPEAFF. CDR3 DNA sequence: TGCAGTGCTAGCCGTCAGGGGCCTGAAGCTTTCTTT.

This clonotype was seen at least ten times. The chain joins TRBV11-3 to TRBJ1-1; D is perhaps TRBD1 (5 bases). Germline lookup yields CDR1 SGHNT and CDR2 YENEEA. Trimming cost V 2 bases and J 11 bases, with 15 bases left between them. CDR3 length: 13 amino acids. CDR3 bases: TGTGCCAGCAGCTTACGAGACTTGGGGCCGGCTTTCTTT. It yields the protein CASSLRDLGPAFF.

In this sample, this clonotype turned up many times. The V call is TRBV20-1, the J call TRBJ1-1; tentatively, D is TRBD1 (5 bases). With 1 base removed from V and 4 bases from J, the gap between germline ends came to 7 bases. Germline loops: CDR1 DFQATT, CDR2 SNEGSKA (reference sequence). The CDR3 has 12 residues. The CDR3 region has the DNA TGCAGTGCTAGAGTAGGGGTCACTGAAGCTTTCTTT. It encodes CSARVGVTEAFF.

A note on this clonotype: A read error is likely here: a far larger clone is one base away. The chain carries TRBV3-1 and TRBJ2-5; 8 bases align to TRBD2. The end of the DNA aligns better with TRBJ2-3, so the J call may be wrong. Germline V gene lookup returns CDR1 LGHDT and CDR2 YNNKEL (reference sequence). The CDR3 has 14 amino acids. CDR3 sequence: CASGLSGGPNTQYF. The CDR3 nucleotides read TGTGCCAGCGGCCTGAGCGGGGGACCCAATACGCAGTATTTT.

At least ten counts were recorded for this clonotype. This chain connects TRBV30 to TRBJ2-7, with 8 bases fitting TRBD2. The CDR3 totals 13 residues. In germline, CDR1 is GTSNPN, CDR2 SVGIG (reference sequence). The ends lost 2 bases at V and 4 bases at J; junction bases unmatched: 4. The CDR3 region is CAWSRSGVYEQYF. The DNA for the CDR3 is TGTGCCTGGAGTCGTAGCGGGGTATACGAGCAGTACTTC.

The chain employs TRBV15 and TRBJ1-6; no firm D call. V lost 0 bases and J lost 13, with 13 bases in between. Germline assignment: CDR1 LNHNV and CDR2 YYDKDF (reference sequence). The CDR3 consists of 14 residues. CDR3 residues: CATSRDRQVLPLHF. CDR3 sequence (DNA): TGTGCCACCAGCAGAGATAGGCAGGTTCTTCCCCTCCACTTT. Based on the CDR3 plus reference TRBV15 and TRBJ1-6, the full variable domain is DAMVIQNPRYQVTQFGKPVTLSCSQTLNHNVMYWYQQKSSQAPKLLFHYYDKDFNNEADTPDNFQSRRPNTSFCFLDIRSPGLGDTAMYLCATSRDRQVLPLHFGNGTRLTVT.

J is TRBJ1-5 and V is TRBV3-1, with no clear D. The CDR3 runs to 13 residues. The V gene's germline CDR1 is LGHDT and CDR2 YNNKEL (reference sequence). Deletions cut 2 bases from V and 7 bases from J, with 9 bases between. The CDR3, as DNA: TGTGCCAGCAGCCAAATGGGAGACCAGCCCCAGCATTTT. Translating gives CASSQMGDQPQHF. Full variable domain (remainder filled in from reference TRBV3-1 and TRBJ1-5): DTAVSQTPKYLVTQMGNDKSIKCEQNLGHDTMYWYKQDSKKFLKIMFSYNNKELIINETVPNRFSPKSPDKAHLNLHINSLELGDSAVYFCASSQMGDQPQHFGDGTRLSIL.

This clonotype was observed a handful of times. The chain is built from TRBV9 and TRBJ2-1, with 8 bases lining up with TRBD2. V gave up 3 bases and J gave up 8 bases; unmatched junction bases: 10. The V gene's germline CDR1 is SGDLS and CDR2 YYNGEE. The CDR3 loop spans 15 amino acids. The CDR3 DNA reads as TGTGCCAGCAGCGCCCCCGGGGGGGCCTTCTATGAGCAGTTCTTC. Its translation is CASSAPGGAFYEQFF.

The chain couples TRBV6-2 or TRBV6-3 to TRBJ2-5; D is unresolved. The CDR3 extends over 15 amino acids. Germline assignment: CDR1 MNHEY and CDR2 SVGEGT. V lost 6 bases, J lost 0 bases, and 14 bases lay in between. CDR3 residues: CASSLVYGYQETQYF. In DNA, the CDR3 is TGTGCCAGCAGCTTAGTCTACGGATACCAAGAGACCCAGTACTTC.

Many counts were recorded for this clonotype. This sequence joins TRBV11-2 and TRBJ2-2; TRBD1 matches at 7 bases. The CDR3 consists of 15 residues. CDR1 and CDR2 (germline): SGHAT, FQNNGV. V dropped 4 bases and J dropped 6; count of bases not matched to a gene: 8. CDR3 nucleotides: TGTGCCAGCAGCTACAGGGGAGTATATGCCGGGGAGCTGTTTTTT. This translates into CASSYRGVYAGELFF. The full variable domain, in which reference TRBV11-2 and TRBJ2-2 provide the parts outside the CDR3, is EAGVAQSPRYKIIEKRQSVAFWCNPISGHATLYWYQQILGQGPKLLIQFQNNGVVDDSQLPKDRFSAERLKGVDSTLKIQPAKLEDSAVYLCASSYRGVYAGELFFGEGSRLTVL.

By sample fraction, this clonotype is medium-sized (0.01 to 0.1%). CDR3: CASSFHRGPSSYEQYF. DNA for the CDR3: TGTGCCAGCAGTTTCCATCGGGGGCCCAGCTCCTACGAGCAGTACTTC. The J gene is TRBJ2-7, the V gene TRBV12-3 or TRBV12-4, with D possibly called TRBD1 or TRBD2 (6 bases each). Trimming stripped 3 bases from V and 0 bases from J, with 15 bases between. The CDR3 is 16 residues long.

This clonotype was picked up many times. The CDR3 nucleotides read TGTGCCAGCAGAGGGGGATATGGCTACACCTTC. It translates to CASRGGYGYTF. The V gene is TRBV27, the J gene TRBJ1-2, with D maybe TRBD1 (6 bases). This CDR3 is 11 amino acids long. The V gene's germline CDR1 is MNHEY and CDR2 SMNVEV (reference sequence). V was cut by 6 bases and J by 5 bases, with 7 bases left in between.

This clonotype was seen many times. V is TRBV20-1 and J is TRBJ2-1; TRBD2 agrees at 13 bases. The CDR3 spans 12 residues. Per germline, CDR1 DFQATT and CDR2 SNEGSKA (reference sequence). This CDR3 reads CRGLAGNNEQFF. In nucleotides, the CDR3 is TGCCGGGGACTAGCGGGGAACAATGAGCAGTTCTTC.